The source of this T cell receptor (beta chain) is a study of blood T cells in healthy people across ages. A second roughly 6 to 12 cycle PCR used barcoded and J-beta primers. One entry per CDR3 protein, called by TCRdb with MiXCR from the 5' RACE reads. This table has around 1,500,000 distinct CDR3 sequences, 28% appearing once. This CDR3 is 16 amino acids long. The sequenced sample was blood. The rearrangement joins TRBV21-1 to TRBJ2-7; the tabulated D call, TRBD1, remains unverified against the DNA. TRBV21-1 is deemed a pseudogene. The receptor's source is a woman between 25 and 40 years old in good health. Here the CDR3 DNA reads TGTGCCAGCAGATTTTTACAGGGGGCGATTAGGTACGAGCAGTACTTC. This encodes CASRFLQGAIRYEQYF.